The entry below describes one T cell receptor beta chain. After removal of 3 bases from V and 5 bases from J, the junction contained 9 bases not matched to a gene. This CDR3 is 16 amino acids long. Germline V CDR1 and CDR2: SGHNT, YYREEE (reference sequence). This entry comes from a study of blood T cell repertoires in COVID-19. For the study at large: The United States, Italy and Spain provided the acute and convalescent COVID-19 samples.

Original methodology: From reference gene primer amplification, estimates of nucleated cell counts were derived. TCRdb's table, derived via immunoSEQ multiplex PCR, lists solely in-frame clones and lacks some. V and J calls and clone size come straight from that table; D and trimming were deduced from the DNA. The repertoire consists of about 210,000 clones, with roughly 86% occurring once and the leading ten covering 7.6%. V and J are TRBV5-4 and TRBJ2-3; TRBD2 agrees at 10 bases. Sequenced input: peripheral blood. The sequence was obtained from a woman aged 50 to 65 with active or convalescent COVID-19. The CDR3 protein is CASSSPSGRREDTQYF. CDR3 nucleotides: TGTGCCAGCAGCTCCCCTAGCGGGAGACGTGAAGATACGCAGTATTTT.